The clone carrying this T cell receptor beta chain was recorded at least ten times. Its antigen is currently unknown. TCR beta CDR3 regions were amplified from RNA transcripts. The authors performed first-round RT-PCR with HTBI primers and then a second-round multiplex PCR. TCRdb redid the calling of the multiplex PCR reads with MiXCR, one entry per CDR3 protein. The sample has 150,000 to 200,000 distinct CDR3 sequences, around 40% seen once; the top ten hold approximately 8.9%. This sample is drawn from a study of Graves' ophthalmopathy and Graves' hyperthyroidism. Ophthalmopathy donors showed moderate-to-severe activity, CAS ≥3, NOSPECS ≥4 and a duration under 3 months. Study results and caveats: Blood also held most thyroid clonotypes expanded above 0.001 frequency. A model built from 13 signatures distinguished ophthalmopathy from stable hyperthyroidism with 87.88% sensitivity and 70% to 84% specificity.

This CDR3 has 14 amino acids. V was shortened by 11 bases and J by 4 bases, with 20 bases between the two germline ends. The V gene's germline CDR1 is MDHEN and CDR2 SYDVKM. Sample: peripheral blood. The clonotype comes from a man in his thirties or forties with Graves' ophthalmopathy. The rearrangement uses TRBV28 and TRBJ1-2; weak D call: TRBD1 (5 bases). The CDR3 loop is CASLNDGAVYGYTF. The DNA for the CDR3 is TGTGCCTCACTCAACGATGGGGCAGTCTATGGCTACACCTTC.